Below are 5 T cell receptor beta chains sequenced from a single sample in a study of cytotoxic CD8 clonotypes in ibrutinib-treated CLL. Produced via immunoSEQ multiplex PCR; TCRdb's table is partial and in-frame only. The sample includes more than 60,000 clones, over 80% of them seen just once. Here the sequenced sample was PBMCs, taken after 24 months of ibrutinib treatment. All receptors derive from a human donor with chronic lymphocytic leukemia.

The V call is TRBV7-2, the J call TRBJ1-3, with D maybe TRBD1 (5 bases). This CDR3 is built from 17 residues. Germline CDR1 and CDR2: SGHTA and FQGNSA. Trimming left V 4 bases short and J 0 bases short, with 16 bases between. The chain's CDR3 is CASSSGRGGFSGNTIYF. The CDR3 DNA follows: TGTGCCAGCAGCTCTGGTCGGGGGGGGTTCTCTGGAAACACCATATATTTT. Full variable domain (rest looked up from reference TRBV7-2 and TRBJ1-3): GAGVSQSPSNKVTEKGKDVELRCDPISGHTALYWYRQSLGQGLEFLIYFQGNSAPDKSGLPSDRFSAERTGGSVSTLTIQRTQQEDSAVYLCASSSGRGGFSGNTIYFGEGSWLTVV.

The rearrangement joins TRBV19 to TRBJ1-3; D uncertain. Germline loops: CDR1 LNHDA, CDR2 SQIVND (reference sequence). This CDR3 spans 14 amino acids. Trimming left V 5 bases short and J 0 bases short, with 8 bases between. Here the CDR3 DNA reads TGTGCCAGTAGTCCACGGGGCTCTGGAAACACCATATATTTT. This sequence encodes CASSPRGSGNTIYF. Full variable domain (outside the CDR3, taken from reference TRBV19 and TRBJ1-3): DGGITQSPKYLFRKEGQNVTLSCEQNLNHDAMYWYRQDPGQGLRLIYYSQIVNDFQKGDIAEGYSVSREKKESFPLTVTSAQKNPTAFYLCASSPRGSGNTIYFGEGSWLTVV.

The J gene is TRBJ2-7, the V gene TRBV7-2; 8 positions agree with TRBD2. The germline CDR1 and CDR2 sequences are SGHTA and FQGNSA. This CDR3 comprises 16 residues. With 0 bases clipped from V and 6 bases from J, the junction kept 10 bases outside the gene matches. CDR3 region: CASSLAGAGVAGEQYF. For the CDR3, the DNA is TGTGCCAGCAGCTTAGCGGGAGCGGGGGTGGCCGGCGAGCAGTACTTC.

The V and J genes are TRBV6-1 and TRBJ1-5, with D perhaps matching TRBD1 (6 bases). CDR1 is MNHNS, CDR2 SASEGT, per germline. The CDR3 is 16 residues long. The germline V and J ends were trimmed by 1 base and 6 bases, with 16 bases remaining between them. CDR3 region: CASSEVGGGQRQPQHF. The CDR3 DNA reads as TGTGCCAGCAGTGAAGTAGGAGGGGGGCAGCGTCAGCCCCAGCATTTT.

The V and J genes are TRBV18 and TRBJ1-5; no definite D call. Germline V gives CDR1 KGHSH, CDR2 LQKENI. V lost 3 bases and J 3 bases, leaving 15 bases between the germline ends. This CDR3 is built from 16 residues. The CDR3 loop is CASSPAQTRNNQPQHF. The CDR3 region has the DNA TGTGCCAGCTCACCTGCCCAAACGAGGAACAATCAGCCCCAGCATTTT.